The 32 T cell receptor beta chains below all came from one sample that was sequenced in a study of blood T cell repertoires in COVID-19. TCRdb's copy holds only in-frame clones and misses some; the assay was immunoSEQ multiplex PCR. The sample yields around 220,000 clones, about 90% seen once. Sequencing used PBMCs or T cells enriched from blood (not recorded which). Every receptor here comes from a woman in her forties or fifties with acute COVID-19.

The rearrangement links TRBV7-9 to TRBJ2-1; TRBD2 matches 10 bases. CDR3 length equals 15 residues. Trimming at V came to 4 bases and at J to 6 bases, leaving 6 bases not matched to a gene. CDR1 SEHNR and CDR2 FQNEAQ come from the germline V gene (reference sequence). CDR3 loop: CASSWRLAGTNEQFF. The CDR3 region has the DNA TGTGCCAGCAGCTGGAGACTAGCGGGCACCAATGAGCAGTTCTTC.

The chain employs TRBV27 and TRBJ1-2; D is ambiguous. The V gene lost 1 base and the J gene lost 8 bases, with 11 bases spanning the gap. Looked up from germline, CDR1 is MNHEY and CDR2 is SMNVEV (reference sequence). CDR3 length: 13 amino acids. CDR3 residues: CASSLYGSGGYTF. The CDR3 nucleotides read TGTGCCAGCAGTTTATACGGCAGCGGCGGCTACACCTTC.

This chain joins TRBV7-3 and TRBJ1-1; possible D gene TRBD1, 6 bases. This CDR3 contains 15 residues. Between the trimmed V and J ends, which lost 0 bases and 5 bases, there was a span of 13 bases. The germline V gene encodes CDR1 SGHTA and CDR2 FQGTGA. The CDR3: CASSLTSGGLTEAFF. The DNA for the CDR3 is TGTGCCAGCAGCTTAACGTCGGGGGGCCTGACTGAAGCTTTCTTT.

A single count supports this clone. The chain combines TRBV30 with TRBJ2-1; no firm D call. Between the trimmed V and J ends, which lost 2 bases and 8 bases, there was a span of 4 bases. Germline assignment: CDR1 GTSNPN and CDR2 SVGIG (reference sequence). The CDR3 is made up of 10 amino acids. The CDR3 reads CAWSYYEQFF. The CDR3 nucleotides read TGTGCCTGGAGTTACTATGAGCAGTTCTTC. The entire variable domain, with the rest obtained from reference TRBV30 and TRBJ2-1, is as follows: SQTIHQWPATLVQPVGSPLSLECTVEGTSNPNLYWYRQAAGRGLQLLFYSVGIGQISSEVPQNLSASRPQDRQFILSSKKLLLSDSGFYLCAWSYYEQFFGPGTRLTVL.

Here the CDR3 reads CASSLQDRSLAFF. CDR3 nucleotide sequence: TGTGCCAGCAGTTTACAGGACAGGAGCCTGGCTTTCTTT. The V and J genes are TRBV27 and TRBJ1-1; 7 bases align to TRBD1. With 2 bases clipped from V and 11 bases from J, the junction kept 8 bases outside the gene matches. CDR1 and CDR2 (germline): MNHEY, SMNVEV (reference sequence). The CDR3 spans 13 residues.

This clone was counted once. This chain links TRBV7-2 with TRBJ2-3; TRBD2 matches 14 bases. Germline CDR1 reads SGHTA; CDR2 reads FQGNSA. V shed 4 bases and J 0 bases; nucleotides not matched to a gene: 3. This CDR3 spans 17 amino acids. Here the CDR3 DNA reads TGTGCCAGCAGCTCGACTAGCGGGAGGGCTAGCACAGATACGCAGTATTTT. It yields the protein CASSSTSGRASTDTQYF. Full variable domain (missing parts from reference TRBV7-2 and TRBJ2-3): GAGVSQSPSNKVTEKGKDVELRCDPISGHTALYWYRQSLGQGLEFLIYFQGNSAPDKSGLPSDRFSAERTGGSVSTLTIQRTQQEDSAVYLCASSSTSGRASTDTQYFGPGTRLTVL.

V and J are TRBV11-2 and TRBJ2-7, with 7 bases fitting TRBD2. Germline-derived CDR1 and CDR2 are SGHAT and FQNNGV. Trimming at V came to 4 bases and at J to 3 bases, leaving 3 bases not matched to a gene. This CDR3 is built from 13 residues. The CDR3 bases are TGTGCCAGCAGCTCAACGGGAGGCTACGAGCAGTACTTC. It specifies CASSSTGGYEQYF.

This clone was recorded only once. The chain uses TRBV28 and TRBJ1-4; no reliable D call. The V gene's germline CDR1 is MDHEN and CDR2 SYDVKM. The CDR3 runs 16 residues. V shed 3 bases and J shed 4 bases, with 15 bases lying between them. The CDR3 protein is CASSFVRYSGNEKLFF. In nucleotides, the CDR3 is TGTGCCAGCAGTTTTGTCCGCTACAGTGGTAATGAAAAACTGTTTTTT.

The chain has TRBV27 and TRBJ2-3; TRBD2 matches at 7 bases. CDR1 is MNHEY and CDR2 is SMNVEV in the germline V gene (reference sequence). Trimming took 9 bases from V and 9 from J; bases not matched to a gene: 9. The CDR3 has 12 amino acids. The DNA for the CDR3 is TGTGCCAGAACGACTAGCCCCATAACGCAGTATTTT. The encoded protein is CARTTSPITQYF.

The chain uses TRBV7-7 and TRBJ2-3; maybe TRBD2 (5 bases). Germline CDR1 is SSHAT and CDR2 is FNYEAQ (reference sequence). CDR3 size: 14 residues. Written as DNA, the CDR3 is TGTGCTAGCTCTGTTGGACTTAGCACAGATACGCAGTATTTT. Its protein is CASSVGLSTDTQYF.

V usage is TRBV7-9 and J usage is TRBJ1-5, with 7 bases matching TRBD1. The CDR3 extends over 13 amino acids. Germline CDR1 SEHNR, CDR2 FQNEAQ (reference sequence). The V and J ends lost 5 bases and 7 bases, in that order; junction bases with no gene match: 5. The CDR3 nucleotides read TGTGCCAGCAGCCCGACAGGGAACCAGCCCCAGCATTTT. As protein: CASSPTGNQPQHF.

The rearrangement joins TRBV5-1 to TRBJ2-5, with D possibly matching TRBD1 (5 bases). Trimming took off 0 bases at V and 1 base at J, with 10 bases between the two ends. Germline V lookup: CDR1 SGHRS, CDR2 YFSETQ. The CDR3 is 15 residues long. CDR3 nucleotides: TGCGCCAGCAGCTTGGGGGGCGGCGGCCAAGAGACCCAGTACTTC. It encodes CASSLGGGGQETQYF.

V gene TRBV30 combines with J gene TRBJ2-2; possible D gene TRBD2, 6 bases. Germline-derived CDR1 and CDR2 are GTSNPN and SVGIG (reference sequence). The CDR3 loop spans 14 amino acids. Trimming cost V 2 bases and J 5 bases, with 12 bases left between them. CDR3 sequence reads: CAWSLPGVTGELFF. DNA of the CDR3: TGTGCCTGGAGTTTACCGGGAGTGACCGGGGAGCTGTTTTTT.

The chain links TRBV9 to TRBJ2-1, with a possible D match to TRBD1 (5 bases). Germline V CDR1 and CDR2: SGDLS, YYNGEE. There are 12 residues in the CDR3. The V end was cut by 4 bases, the J end by 10 bases, with 12 bases between. CDR3 in amino acids: CASSIQGYEQFF. The DNA of the CDR3 is TGTGCCAGCAGCATTCAGGGTTACGAGCAGTTCTTC.

V is TRBV2 and J is TRBJ2-1; TRBD2 agrees at 8 bases. The ends lost 6 bases at V and 8 bases at J; junction bases unmatched: 9. Germline values: CDR1 SNHLY, CDR2 FYNNEI. There are 14 residues in the CDR3. The CDR3 region has the DNA TGTGCCAGCAGCCCCAGCGGGAGTAGGGATGAGCAGTTCTTC. Translated: CASSPSGSRDEQFF. The full variable domain, in which reference TRBV2 and TRBJ2-1 provide the parts outside the CDR3, is EPEVTQTPSHQVTQMGQEVILRCVPISNHLYFYWYRQILGQKVEFLVSFYNNEISEKSEIFDDQFSVERPDGSNFTLKIRSTKLEDSAMYFCASSPSGSRDEQFFGPGTRLTVL.

The CDR3 nucleotides are TGTGCCATCAGCCGGGAGGTAGCCTACGAGCAGTACTTC. This sequence encodes CAISREVAYEQYF. The J gene is TRBJ2-7, the V gene TRBV10-3; TRBD2 aligns across 7 bases. V dropped 6 bases and J dropped 2; count of bases not matched to a gene: 4. Per the germline V gene, CDR1 is ENHRY and CDR2 is SYGVKD. The CDR3 loop spans 13 amino acids.

V gene TRBV11-3 combines with J gene TRBJ2-7; D remains unclear. Germline loops: CDR1 SGHNT, CDR2 YENEEA. This CDR3 is built from 13 residues. Trimming left V 1 base short and J 6 bases short, with 10 bases between. The CDR3 protein is CASSLARVGEQYF. CDR3 sequence (DNA): TGTGCCAGCAGCTTAGCTCGGGTGGGCGAGCAGTACTTC.

This rearrangement joins TRBV29-1 to TRBJ2-1, with 7 bases matching TRBD1. The CDR3 extends over 16 amino acids. Per germline, CDR1 SQVTM and CDR2 ANQGSEA. The J segment lost 0 bases and the V segment lost 7 bases, leaving 12 bases of the junction unmatched. The chain's CDR3 is CSAVGGPIVSYNEQFF. The CDR3 coding sequence is TGCAGCGCCGTAGGGGGCCCTATTGTCTCCTACAATGAGCAGTTCTTC.

The rearrangement joins TRBV5-4 to TRBJ2-1; no firm D call. The V end lost 3 bases, the J end lost 3 bases, and 4 bases lay between the germline ends. The CDR3 covers 12 residues. CDR1 is SGHNT, CDR2 YYREEE, per germline (reference sequence). The CDR3 nucleotides are TGTGCCAGCAGCTCCAACTACAATGAGCAGTTCTTC. Its protein product is CASSSNYNEQFF.

The chain carries TRBV9 and TRBJ2-7; no clear D gene. CDR3 length: 15 residues. Germline loops: CDR1 SGDLS, CDR2 YYNGEE. Trimming removed 0 bases at V and 2 bases at J, with 12 bases between. DNA of the CDR3: TGTGCCAGCAGCGTAGGAGCAGCGCTCACCTACGAGCAGTACTTC. Translated: CASSVGAALTYEQYF.

V gene TRBV2 combines with J gene TRBJ1-1; the D gene is possibly TRBD1 (5 bases). V shed 6 bases and J shed 4 bases, with 15 bases lying between them. This CDR3 comprises 14 residues. Germline CDR1 and CDR2: SNHLY and FYNNEI. CDR3 DNA: TGTGCCAGCAGCGGAACAGGTAGGCGCACTGAAGCTTTCTTT. This codes for CASSGTGRRTEAFF.

DNA of the CDR3: TGTGCCAGCAGCGCCCAGCTAGCGGGCAGCTACGAGCAGTACTTC. This sequence encodes CASSAQLAGSYEQYF. The genes are TRBV11-2 and TRBJ2-7, with 8 bases fitting TRBD2. The germline gives CDR1 SGHAT, CDR2 FQNNGV. The CDR3 is 15 residues long. The ends lost 5 bases at V and 3 bases at J; junction bases unmatched: 9.

The chain recombines TRBV24-1 with TRBJ1-4; 7 nucleotides align to TRBD1. Germline V lookup: CDR1 KGHDR, CDR2 SFDVKD. The CDR3 has 14 residues. J lost 6 bases, V lost 3 bases, and 3 bases had no gene match. The CDR3, as DNA: TGTGCCACCAGTGATACCGGGACAGATGAAAAACTGTTTTTT. This codes for CATSDTGTDEKLFF.

CDR3 in DNA: TGTGCCACCACTCCGGGACATCTCACGAACACCGGGGAGCTGTTTTTT. This sequence encodes CATTPGHLTNTGELFF. This sequence joins TRBV9 and TRBJ2-2; D is perhaps TRBD1 (6 bases). Germline CDR1 and CDR2: SGDLS and YYNGEE. The CDR3 is 16 residues long. V dropped 9 bases and J dropped 0 bases, with 18 bases sitting between them.

A remark on this clone: This sample also contains other DNA sequences that code for the same CDR3. The chain joins TRBV3-1 (or the pseudogene TRBV3-2) to TRBJ1-1; tentative D call: TRBD1 (5 bases). The germline CDR1 and CDR2 sequences are LGHDT and YNNKEL (reference sequence). The V end lost 1 base, the J end lost 5 bases, and 8 bases lay between the germline ends. This CDR3 spans 13 amino acids. Written as DNA, the CDR3 is TGTGCCAGCAGCCAAGTTAGGGGTACTGAAGCTTTCTTT. This translates into CASSQVRGTEAFF.

The V call is TRBV4-3, the J call TRBJ2-5, with TRBD2 matching 7 bases. Germline V gives CDR1 LGHNA, CDR2 YSLEER. With 1 base clipped from V and 1 base from J, the junction kept 6 bases outside the gene matches. The CDR3 is 16 amino acids. CDR3 DNA: TGCGCCAGCAGCCAAGGTCGGACGGGAGGCCAAGAGACCCAGTACTTC. It specifies CASSQGRTGGQETQYF.

The V gene is TRBV7-2, the J gene TRBJ2-5; 7 nucleotides align to TRBD1. This CDR3 spans 15 amino acids. Germline CDR1 and CDR2: SGHTA and FQGNSA. V lost 1 base and J lost 5; bases outside the gene matches: 7. The CDR3 sequence: CASSLVGQVAETQYF. The DNA for the CDR3 is TGTGCCAGCAGCTTAGTTGGACAGGTGGCGGAGACCCAGTACTTC.

The rearrangement uses TRBV5-1 and TRBJ1-6; 8 nucleotides line up with TRBD1. The V and J ends lost 2 bases and 3 bases, in that order; junction bases with no gene match: 1. Germline V gene lookup returns CDR1 SGHRS and CDR2 YFSETQ. The CDR3 totals 15 residues. This chain's CDR3 is CASSFGQGYNSPLHF. CDR3 nucleotide sequence: TGCGCCAGCAGCTTTGGACAGGGCTATAATTCACCCCTCCACTTT.

This chain uses TRBV5-1 with TRBJ1-2; perhaps TRBD1 as D (6 bases). V dropped 3 bases and J dropped 5 bases, with 14 bases sitting between them. The CDR3 totals 14 residues. Germline CDR1 reads SGHRS; CDR2 reads YFSETQ. In DNA, the CDR3 is TGCGCCAGCAGCTCGACAGGCCCAGGATATGGCTACACCTTC. It specifies CASSSTGPGYGYTF.

The chain joins TRBV28 to TRBJ2-1; TRBD2 aligns across 9 bases. This CDR3 region has 15 residues. Germline CDR1 and CDR2: MDHEN and SYDVKM. J gave up 5 bases and V 5 bases, and 7 bases lay outside the gene matches. DNA for the CDR3: TGTGCCAGCAGTCCTGGACTAGCGATAAACAATGAGCAGTTCTTC. Translated: CASSPGLAINNEQFF.

The chain is built from TRBV7-2 and TRBJ2-7; TRBD1 agrees at 7 bases. This CDR3 region has 16 residues. Germline CDR1 is SGHTA and CDR2 is FQGNSA. V shed 1 base, J shed 0 bases, and the junction held 6 bases outside the gene matches. The CDR3 loop reads CASSLVTGVPSYEQYF. As DNA, the CDR3 is TGTGCCAGCAGCTTAGTTACAGGGGTTCCCTCCTACGAGCAGTACTTC. The variable domain in full, with the rest retrieved from reference TRBV7-2 and TRBJ2-7, is GAGVSQSPSNKVTEKGKDVELRCDPISGHTALYWYRQSLGQGLEFLIYFQGNSAPDKSGLPSDRFSAERTGGSVSTLTIQRTQQEDSAVYLCASSLVTGVPSYEQYFGPGTRLTVT.

This chain uses TRBV15 with TRBJ2-1; TRBD1 aligns across 7 bases. V shed 5 bases and J 4 bases; nucleotides not matched to a gene: 11. The CDR3 is made up of 16 amino acids. The germline CDR1 and CDR2 sequences are LNHNV and YYDKDF (reference sequence). Written as DNA, the CDR3 is TGTGCCACCAGCCCCCATCCGGGACAGAATTACAATGAGCAGTTCTTC. Protein: CATSPHPGQNYNEQFF.